This T cell receptor (beta chain) was captured in a study of blood T cell repertoires in COVID-19. Across the whole study: Italy, Spain and the United States were the sources of the convalescent and acute COVID-19 samples.

The CDR3 totals 16 residues. V was pared by 0 bases and J by 7 bases, with 6 bases of the junction left unmatched. The germline gives CDR1 SGHRS, CDR2 YFSETQ. The cohort comprised adults aged roughly 18 to 95 years residing in under 30 US areas. Donors were grouped by their self-reported clinical history. Libraries were prepared by immunoSEQ multiplex PCR; TCRdb keeps only in-frame clonotypes and omits some of them. The data contain more than 150,000 clones, around 90% of them singletons. The chain carries TRBV5-1 and TRBJ2-1; 11 bases match TRBD2. Input material: PBMCs or T cells enriched from blood (not recorded which). The clonotype comes from a woman aged 25 to 39 who had recovered from COVID-19. The CDR3 is CASSLETSGMGNEQFF. The CDR3 DNA follows: TGCGCCAGCAGCTTGGAGACTAGCGGGATGGGTAATGAGCAGTTCTTC.